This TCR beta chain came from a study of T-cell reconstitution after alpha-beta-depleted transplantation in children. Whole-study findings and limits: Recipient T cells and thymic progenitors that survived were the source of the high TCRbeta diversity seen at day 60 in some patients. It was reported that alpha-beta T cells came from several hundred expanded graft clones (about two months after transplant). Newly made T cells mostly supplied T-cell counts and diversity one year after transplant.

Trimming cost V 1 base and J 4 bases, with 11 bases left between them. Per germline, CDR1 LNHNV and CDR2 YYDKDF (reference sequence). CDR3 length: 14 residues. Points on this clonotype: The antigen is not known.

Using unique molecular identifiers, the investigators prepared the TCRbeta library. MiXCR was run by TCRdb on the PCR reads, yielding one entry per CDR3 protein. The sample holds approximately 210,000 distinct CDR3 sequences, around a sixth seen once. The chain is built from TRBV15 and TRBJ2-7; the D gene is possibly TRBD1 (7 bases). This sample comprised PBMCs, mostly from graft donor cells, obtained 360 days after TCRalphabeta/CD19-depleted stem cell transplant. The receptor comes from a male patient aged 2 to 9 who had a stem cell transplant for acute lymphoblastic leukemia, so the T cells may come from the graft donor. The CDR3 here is CATSRGAGGYEQYF. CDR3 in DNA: TGTGCCACCAGCAGAGGGGCAGGGGGGTACGAGCAGTACTTC. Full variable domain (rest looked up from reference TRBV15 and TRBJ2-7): DAMVIQNPRYQVTQFGKPVTLSCSQTLNHNVMYWYQQKSSQAPKLLFHYYDKDFNNEADTPDNFQSRRPNTSFCFLDIRSPGLGDTAMYLCATSRGAGGYEQYFGPGTRLTVT.